Listed here are 24 T cell receptor beta chains from one sample, sequenced in a study of T cells after yellow fever vaccination. TCRdb reprocessed the 5' RACE reads with MiXCR, giving one entry per CDR3 protein. The sample consists of around 350,000 distinct CDR3 sequences, approximately 10% of them appearing once. This specimen was PBMCs, taken on the day of the first yellow fever vaccination. The receptors shown here come from a man between 18 and 35 years old who received the YFV17D yellow fever vaccine.

This clonotype was counted many times. This CDR3 reads CASSLSYTTGQETQYF. The CDR3 DNA reads as TGCGCCAGCAGCTTATCCTATACGACAGGACAAGAGACCCAGTACTTC. This sequence joins TRBV5-1 and TRBJ2-5; the D gene is possibly TRBD1 (6 bases). CDR1 is SGHRS, CDR2 YFSETQ, per germline. This CDR3 comprises 16 residues. V was shortened by 2 bases and J by 2 bases, with 16 bases between the two germline ends.

The table lists this clonotype with a few counts. CDR3 DNA sequence: TGTGCCACCGGGACGGGCCAAGAGACCCAGTACTTC. Encoded protein: CATGTGQETQYF. V gene TRBV12-3 or TRBV12-4 combines with J gene TRBJ2-5; D might be TRBD1 or TRBD2, each matching 5 bases. The CDR3 has 12 residues. V was clipped by 10 bases and J by 1 base, with 10 bases between them.

The gene calls are TRBV25-1 and TRBJ2-5, with D perhaps matching TRBD1 (6 bases). V was clipped by 2 bases and J by 2 bases, with 15 bases between them. Germline V gives CDR1 MGHDK, CDR2 SYGVNS. The CDR3 spans 16 residues. The CDR3 sequence is CASSEGVRDTQETQYF. CDR3 coding DNA: TGTGCCAGCAGTGAAGGGGTCCGGGACACACAAGAGACCCAGTACTTC. The full variable domain, with the rest looked up from reference TRBV25-1 and TRBJ2-5, is EADIYQTPRYLVIGTGKKITLECSQTMGHDKMYWYQQDPGMELHLIHYSYGVNSTEKGDLSSESTVSRIRTEHFPLTLESARPSHTSQYLCASSEGVRDTQETQYFGPGTRLLVL.

This clonotype turned up a few times. V gene TRBV7-2 combines with J gene TRBJ2-5; D is possibly TRBD1 or TRBD2 (5 bases each). Germline CDR1 and CDR2: SGHTA and FQGNSA. V gave up 5 bases and J gave up 5 bases, with 12 bases separating them. The CDR3 is made up of 13 amino acids. CDR3 region: CASSTGTSETQYF. The CDR3 DNA sequence: TGTGCCAGCAGCACCGGGACCTCGGAGACCCAGTACTTC.

This chain uses TRBV11-2 with TRBJ1-1, with D maybe TRBD1 (6 bases). The CDR3 covers 14 residues. Trimming took off 5 bases at V and 2 bases at J, with 12 bases between the two ends. CDR1 and CDR2 from the germline V gene are SGHAT and FQNNGV. The CDR3 loop reads CASSAQGSNTEAFF. The CDR3 nucleotides read TGTGCCAGCAGCGCACAGGGCAGCAACACTGAAGCTTTCTTT.

The V and J genes are TRBV11-2 and TRBJ1-4; tentatively, D is TRBD1 (5 bases). V dropped 5 bases and J dropped 8 bases, with 21 bases sitting between them. There are 16 residues in the CDR3. Per the germline V gene, CDR1 is SGHAT and CDR2 is FQNNGV. The CDR3: CASSHDGAARREKLFF. DNA of the CDR3: TGTGCCAGCAGCCACGATGGGGCAGCCCGAAGAGAAAAACTGTTTTTT.

This clonotype was counted between two and nine times. The chain uses TRBV30 and TRBJ2-6; D not resolved. Between the trimmed V and J ends, which lost 5 bases and 4 bases, there was a span of 12 bases. Germline CDR1 reads GTSNPN; CDR2 reads SVGIG (reference sequence). The CDR3 runs 14 residues. The CDR3 coding sequence is TGTGCCTGGGGGCTTACCGGGGGGGCCAACGTCCTGACTTTC. Translating gives CAWGLTGGANVLTF.

J is TRBJ2-7 and V is TRBV3-1; no clear D gene. Trimming cost V 3 bases and J 4 bases, with 10 bases left between them. The CDR3 is made up of 13 amino acids. Per germline, CDR1 LGHDT and CDR2 YNNKEL (reference sequence). The CDR3 loop is CASSQSVVYEQYF. As DNA, the CDR3 is TGTGCCAGCAGCCAGTCAGTGGTTTACGAGCAGTACTTC.

The sample holds many counts of this clonotype. The V gene is TRBV7-2, the J gene TRBJ2-5; D unresolved. Trimming shortened V by 7 bases and J by 4 bases, and 13 bases separated the two germline ends. CDR1 is SGHTA and CDR2 is FQGNSA in the germline V gene. The CDR3 consists of 13 residues. CDR3 sequence reads: CASTPRVTETQYF. In DNA form, the CDR3 reads TGTGCCAGCACCCCCCGGGTGACAGAGACCCAGTACTTC.

This clonotype appeared a few times. The chain uses TRBV27 and TRBJ1-1; 11 nucleotides agree with TRBD1. The V gene end was trimmed by 4 bases and the J gene end by 8 bases; junction bases not matched to a gene: 6. The CDR3 sequence is 14 residues long. Germline V gene sequence: CDR1 MNHEY, CDR2 SMNVEV (reference sequence). The CDR3 protein is CASSSGTGGREAFF. CDR3 coding DNA: TGTGCCAGCAGTTCCGGGACAGGGGGGAGAGAAGCTTTCTTT.

The chain uses TRBV29-1 and TRBJ2-3; the D is unclear. The length of the CDR3 is 13 residues. Germline V gene sequence: CDR1 SQVTM, CDR2 ANQGSEA. V lost 7 bases and J lost 3, with 14 bases in between. CDR3 residues: CSAQPELTDTQYF. DNA for the CDR3: TGCAGCGCTCAACCTGAGTTGACAGATACGCAGTATTTT.

The chain is built from TRBV4-3 and TRBJ1-1; D is undetermined. Trimming took off 0 bases at V and 5 bases at J, with 16 bases between the two ends. Germline V gives CDR1 LGHNA, CDR2 YSLEER. CDR3 length equals 16 residues. CDR3 sequence (DNA): TGCGCCAGCAGCCAAGATTCGCGGGAAAAAGGAACTGAAGCTTTCTTT. As protein: CASSQDSREKGTEAFF.

The sample holds a few counts of this clonotype. The chain links TRBV28 to TRBJ2-7; no definite D call. The germline CDR1 and CDR2 sequences are MDHEN and SYDVKM. CDR3 length: 14 residues. Trimming shortened V by 5 bases and J by 2 bases, and 13 bases separated the two germline ends. This chain's CDR3 is CASSTPYRTYEQYV. CDR3 DNA sequence: TGTGCCAGCAGTACACCGTACCGGACCTACGAGCAGTACGTC.

The table lists this clonotype with a count of one. The chain has TRBV4-1 and TRBJ2-7; 9 positions agree with TRBD1. CDR1 is MGHRA and CDR2 is YSYEKL in the germline V gene. The CDR3 consists of 16 residues. Trimming cost V 8 bases and J 5 bases; bases outside gene matches: 16. CDR3 residues: CASWPLGQGRDNEQYF. In DNA, the CDR3 is TGCGCCAGCTGGCCGCTGGGACAGGGTAGGGATAACGAGCAGTACTTC.

The rearrangement links TRBV5-5 to TRBJ2-7; D is unclear. The CDR3 has 14 residues. Trimming stripped 4 bases from V and 2 bases from J, with 13 bases between. CDR1 and CDR2 (germline): SGHKS, YYEKEE (reference sequence). CDR3 DNA: TGTGCCAGCAGCCTCGACGTCTTTACCTACGAGCAGTACTTC. Its protein product is CASSLDVFTYEQYF.

This clonotype has a handful of counts. This chain links TRBV6-5 with TRBJ2-7, with 11 bases lining up with TRBD1. Germline CDR1 and CDR2: MNHEY and SVGAGI. The CDR3 runs to 14 residues. The V gene end was trimmed by 2 bases and the J gene end by 4 bases; junction bases not matched to a gene: 1. The CDR3: CASSYRDRGYEQYF. DNA of the CDR3: TGTGCCAGCAGTTACCGGGACAGGGGGTACGAGCAGTACTTC.

The chain uses TRBV5-1 and TRBJ2-3; D possibly corresponds to TRBD2 (5 bases). CDR3 size: 17 residues. The V gene's germline CDR1 is SGHRS and CDR2 YFSETQ. Trimming left V 1 base short and J 4 bases short, with 19 bases between. The CDR3 DNA follows: TGCGCCAGCAGCTTGTGGGCCGGGGAATCGGCGGCAGATACGCAGTATTTT. The encoded protein is CASSLWAGESAADTQYF.

V gene TRBV12-3 or TRBV12-4 combines with J gene TRBJ2-3; 8 nucleotides agree with TRBD2. The CDR3 totals 15 residues. V lost 6 bases and J lost 1; bases outside the gene matches: 6. The CDR3, as DNA: TGTGCCAGCAGCTGGTCCGGGGGGGGCACAGATACGCAGTATTTT. Protein product: CASSWSGGGTDTQYF.

The rearrangement joins TRBV5-1 to TRBJ1-1, with D uncertain. Germline assignment: CDR1 SGHRS and CDR2 YFSETQ. V lost 1 base and J lost 1, with 8 bases in between. The CDR3 has 14 residues. The CDR3 DNA is TGCGCCAGCAGCTTGATGGATCCGAACACTGAAGCTTTCTTT. Amino acid sequence: CASSLMDPNTEAFF. Together with reference TRBV5-1 and TRBJ1-1, the CDR3 gives the full variable domain: KAGVTQTPRYLIKTRGQQVTLSCSPISGHRSVSWYQQTPGQGLQFLFEYFSETQRNKGNFPGRFSGRQFSNSRSEMNVSTLELGDSALYLCASSLMDPNTEAFFGQGTRLTVV.

This chain uses TRBV5-1 with TRBJ2-1; D is possibly TRBD2 (5 bases). The germline CDR1 and CDR2 sequences are SGHRS and YFSETQ. The CDR3 contains 13 residues. Deletions cut 3 bases from V and 6 bases from J, with 10 bases between. CDR3 coding DNA: TGCGCCAGCAGCTCGACGGCGGGCAATGAGCAGTTCTTC. Protein: CASSSTAGNEQFF.

This clonotype was recorded at least ten times. The chain recombines TRBV29-1 with TRBJ2-4, with D possibly being TRBD1 (6 bases). This CDR3 contains 14 residues. The ends were cut back, 4 bases at V and 1 base at J, with 11 bases in the middle. CDR1 is SQVTM, CDR2 ANQGSEA, per germline. The CDR3 loop is CSVGGLNAKNIQYF. The CDR3 region has the DNA TGCAGCGTTGGGGGGCTAAATGCCAAAAACATTCAGTACTTC. The variable domain in full, with the rest retrieved from reference TRBV29-1 and TRBJ2-4, is SAVISQKPSRDICQRGTSLTIQCQVDSQVTMMFWYRQQPGQSLTLIATANQGSEATYESGFVIDKFPISRPNLTFSTLTVSNMSPEDSSIYLCSVGGLNAKNIQYFGAGTRLSVL.

This clonotype was picked up many times. The J gene is TRBJ1-4, the V gene TRBV4-3; tentatively, D is TRBD1 (6 bases). CDR3 length equals 17 residues. CDR1 LGHNA and CDR2 YSLEER come from the germline V gene. Trimming stripped 0 bases from V and 5 bases from J, with 16 bases between. The DNA of the CDR3 is TGCGCCAGCAGCCAAGAGACCCGTGGACAGTCAAATGAAAAACTGTTTTTT. As protein: CASSQETRGQSNEKLFF.

The J gene is TRBJ2-5, the V gene TRBV4-3; D is perhaps TRBD1 or TRBD2 (5 bases each). The CDR3 runs to 15 residues. V dropped 4 bases and J dropped 7 bases, with 19 bases sitting between them. CDR1 and CDR2 from the germline V gene are LGHNA and YSLEER. As DNA, the CDR3 is TGCGCCAGCAGCCTTGGGACGGTGGGAGCTGGGACCCAGTACTTC. The encoded protein is CASSLGTVGAGTQYF.

This clonotype was counted only a few times. V and J are TRBV28 and TRBJ2-3; 8 bases map to TRBD1. The CDR3 consists of 17 residues. CDR1 and CDR2 from the germline V gene are MDHEN and SYDVKM. The junction had 12 bases not matched to a gene; V was cut back by 4 bases and J by 3 bases. The CDR3 loop is CASSSQDRAGGTDTQYF. In nucleotides, the CDR3 is TGTGCCAGCAGTTCCCAGGACAGGGCTGGAGGGACAGATACGCAGTATTTT.